The 9 T cell receptor beta chains below come from one sample, sequenced in a study of a mutant IDH1 vaccine in newly diagnosed glioma. Specified time point: week 5, during vaccination. Vaccination comprised doses that each held 300 ug of mutant IDH1 20-mer peptide, plus topical imiquimod. Clones were sequenced by immunoSEQ multiplex PCR, and TCRdb holds only the in-frame ones, with some missing. The sample lists 39,000 or so clones, more than 75% occurring once. No antigen has been assigned to these receptors. Source: PBMCs, taken from a glioma patient whose treatment included an IDH1 peptide vaccine. The origin of the receptors is a middle-aged man with glioma.

In DNA, the CDR3 is TGTGCCACCAGCAGAGAGCACCCCGGGACAGGGAACAATTCACCCCTCCACTTT. It yields the protein CATSREHPGTGNNSPLHF. This sequence joins TRBV15 and TRBJ1-6, with 9 bases that match TRBD1. CDR1 is LNHNV and CDR2 is YYDKDF in the germline V gene (reference sequence). The CDR3 totals 18 residues. Unmatched junction bases numbered 10, after V lost 0 bases and J lost 7 bases.

This sequence joins TRBV2 and TRBJ1-3, with no clear D. CDR3 length: 14 residues. Between the trimmed V and J ends, which lost 6 bases and 0 bases, there was a span of 9 bases. CDR1 and CDR2 from the germline V gene are SNHLY and FYNNEI. Here the CDR3 DNA reads TGTGCCAGCAGCAGCAGGAGCTCTGGAAACACCATATATTTT. Protein sequence: CASSSRSSGNTIYF.

This chain joins TRBV6-5 and TRBJ1-1, with a possible D match to TRBD1 (6 bases). Germline-derived CDR1 and CDR2 are MNHEY and SVGAGI. Trimming took off 2 bases at V and 7 bases at J, with 20 bases between the two ends. The CDR3 runs 16 residues. CDR3 loop: CASSYVYGGAGREAFF. The CDR3 DNA sequence: TGTGCCAGCAGTTACGTCTACGGGGGCGCGGGTCGTGAAGCTTTCTTT.

The V and J genes are TRBV2 and TRBJ2-7, with 8 bases matching TRBD2. V was pared by 0 bases and J by 5 bases, with 9 bases of the junction left unmatched. The length of the CDR3 is 16 residues. CDR1 and CDR2 from the germline V gene are SNHLY and FYNNEI. As DNA, the CDR3 is TGTGCCAGCAGTGAAGCCTTCGGGGGGGCAAGGGACGAGCAGTACTTC. Protein product: CASSEAFGGARDEQYF.

The chain combines TRBV4-1 with TRBJ1-5; 7 bases match TRBD1. Trimming took 4 bases from V and 3 from J; bases not matched to a gene: 3. The CDR3 consists of 14 residues. CDR1 and CDR2 (germline): MGHRA, YSYEKL. The CDR3 nucleotides are TGCGCCAGCAGCCGCCAGGGGGTCAATCAGCCCCAGCATTTT. Protein: CASSRQGVNQPQHF.

V usage is TRBV6-6 and J usage is TRBJ2-7; 9 bases fit TRBD1. The germline V gene encodes CDR1 MNHNY and CDR2 SVGAGI (reference sequence). The CDR3 runs to 16 residues. Losses at the gene ends were 5 bases for V and 0 bases for J; bases not matched to a gene: 8. The CDR3 loop is CASSPRGQGSSYEQYF. The DNA for the CDR3 is TGTGCCAGCAGTCCGCGGGGACAGGGTAGCTCCTACGAGCAGTACTTC.

This clone was counted only a few times. The chain has TRBV7-3 and TRBJ1-1; tentative D call: TRBD1 (5 bases). There are 13 residues in the CDR3. The V end was cut by 4 bases, the J end by 8 bases, with 14 bases between. Germline V CDR1 and CDR2: SGHTA, FQGTGA. CDR3 loop: CASSWGPTEEAFF. The DNA of the CDR3 is TGTGCCAGCAGCTGGGGACCAACCGAGGAAGCTTTCTTT.

In nucleotides, the CDR3 is TGTGCCAGCAGAAGCGAATCAGGGGTTAGGAATCAGCCCCAGCATTTT. Its translation is CASRSESGVRNQPQHF. The chain recombines TRBV2 with TRBJ1-5; TRBD1 is a possible D gene (6 bases). Trimming removed 6 bases from V and 4 bases from J, with 19 bases in between. This CDR3 has 16 residues. The germline gives CDR1 SNHLY, CDR2 FYNNEI.

The chain links TRBV30 to TRBJ2-2; TRBD1 matches at 10 bases. The CDR3 extends over 14 amino acids. Germline loops: CDR1 GTSNPN, CDR2 SVGIG (reference sequence). The J segment lost 6 bases and the V segment lost 3 bases, leaving 4 bases of the junction unmatched. CDR3 DNA sequence: TGTGCCTGGAGCCTCGGACAGGGGGCCGGGGAGCTGTTTTTT. Translated: CAWSLGQGAGELFF.